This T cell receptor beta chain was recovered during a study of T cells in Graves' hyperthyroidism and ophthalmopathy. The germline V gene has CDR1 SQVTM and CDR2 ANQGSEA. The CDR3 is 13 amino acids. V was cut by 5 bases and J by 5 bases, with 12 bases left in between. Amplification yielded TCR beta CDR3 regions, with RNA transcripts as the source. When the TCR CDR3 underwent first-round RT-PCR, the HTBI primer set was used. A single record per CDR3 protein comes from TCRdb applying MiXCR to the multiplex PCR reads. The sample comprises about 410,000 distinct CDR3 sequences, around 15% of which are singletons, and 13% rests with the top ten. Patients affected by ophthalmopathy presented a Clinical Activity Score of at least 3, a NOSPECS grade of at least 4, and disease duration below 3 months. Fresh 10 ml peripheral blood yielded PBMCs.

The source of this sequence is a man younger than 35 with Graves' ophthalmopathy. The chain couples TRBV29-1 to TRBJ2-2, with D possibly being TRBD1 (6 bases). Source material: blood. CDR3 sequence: CSVFTGLTGELFF. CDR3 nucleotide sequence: TGCAGCGTTTTTACAGGGTTGACCGGGGAGCTGTTTTTT.